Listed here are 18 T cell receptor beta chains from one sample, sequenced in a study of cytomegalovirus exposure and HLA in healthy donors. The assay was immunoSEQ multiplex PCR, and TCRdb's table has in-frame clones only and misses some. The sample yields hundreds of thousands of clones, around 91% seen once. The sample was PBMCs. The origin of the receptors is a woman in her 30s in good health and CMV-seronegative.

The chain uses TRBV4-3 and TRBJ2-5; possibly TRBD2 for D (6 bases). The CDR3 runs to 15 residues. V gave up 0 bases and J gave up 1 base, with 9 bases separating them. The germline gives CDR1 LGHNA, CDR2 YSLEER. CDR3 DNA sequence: TGCGCCAGCAGCCAAGAGGTGACTAGCCAAGAGACCCAGTACTTC. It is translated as CASSQEVTSQETQYF.

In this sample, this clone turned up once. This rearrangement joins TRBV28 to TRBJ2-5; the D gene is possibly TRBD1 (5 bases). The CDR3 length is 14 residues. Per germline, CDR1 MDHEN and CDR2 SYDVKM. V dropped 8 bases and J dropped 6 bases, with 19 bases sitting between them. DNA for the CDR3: TGTGCCAGCGGGGCCGTAGACAGTCCCCAGACCCAGTACTTC. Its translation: CASGAVDSPQTQYF.

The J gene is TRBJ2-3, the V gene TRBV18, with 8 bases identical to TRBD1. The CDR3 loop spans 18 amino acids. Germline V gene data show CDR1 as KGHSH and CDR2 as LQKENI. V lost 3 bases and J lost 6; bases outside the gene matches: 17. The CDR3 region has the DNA TGTGCCAGCTCACCGGTCCGTTTAGACAGGGGACCTGGGGATACGCAGTATTTT. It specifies CASSPVRLDRGPGDTQYF.

This CDR3 reads CASSAQITATGSGELFF. The CDR3 DNA is TGTGCCAGCAGCGCCCAGATTACGGCGACAGGGTCCGGGGAGCTGTTTTTT. The chain employs TRBV9 and TRBJ2-2, with 7 bases fitting TRBD1. V was clipped by 3 bases and J by 6 bases; unmatched bases: 14. Germline V lookup: CDR1 SGDLS, CDR2 YYNGEE. The CDR3 contains 17 residues. Full variable domain (rest looked up from reference TRBV9 and TRBJ2-2): DSGVTQTPKHLITATGQRVTLRCSPRSGDLSVYWYQQSLDQGLQFLIQYYNGEERAKGNILERFSAQQFPDLHSELNLSSLELGDSALYFCASSAQITATGSGELFFGEGSRLTVL.

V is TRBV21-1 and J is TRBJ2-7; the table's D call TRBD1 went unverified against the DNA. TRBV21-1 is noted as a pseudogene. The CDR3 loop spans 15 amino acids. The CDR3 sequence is CASSKAGGFRYEQYF. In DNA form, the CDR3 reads TGTGCCAGCAGCAAAGCAGGGGGCTTTCGCTACGAGCAGTACTTC.

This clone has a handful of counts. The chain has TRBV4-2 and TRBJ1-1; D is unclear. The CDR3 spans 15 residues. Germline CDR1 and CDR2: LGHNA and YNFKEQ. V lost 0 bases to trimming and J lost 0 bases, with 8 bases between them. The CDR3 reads CASSQDGGMNTEAFF. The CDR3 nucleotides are TGTGCCAGCAGCCAAGATGGCGGGATGAACACTGAAGCTTTCTTT.

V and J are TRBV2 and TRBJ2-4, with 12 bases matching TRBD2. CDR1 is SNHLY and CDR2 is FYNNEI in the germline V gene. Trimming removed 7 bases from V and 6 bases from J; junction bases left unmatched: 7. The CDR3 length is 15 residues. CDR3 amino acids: CASNRLAGAGNIQYF. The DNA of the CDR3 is TGTGCCAGCAATCGACTAGCGGGAGCCGGAAACATTCAGTACTTC.

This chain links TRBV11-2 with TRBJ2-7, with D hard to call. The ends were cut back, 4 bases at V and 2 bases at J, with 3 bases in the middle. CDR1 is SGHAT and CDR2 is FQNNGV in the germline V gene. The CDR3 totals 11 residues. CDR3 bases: TGTGCCAGCAGCTCGGCCTACGAGCAGTACTTC. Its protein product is CASSSAYEQYF.

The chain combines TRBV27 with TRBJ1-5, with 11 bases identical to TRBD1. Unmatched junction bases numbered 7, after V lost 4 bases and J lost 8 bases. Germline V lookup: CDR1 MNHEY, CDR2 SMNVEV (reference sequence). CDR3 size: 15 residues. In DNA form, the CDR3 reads TGTGCCAGCAGTTCCGGACAGGGGGCTCGTGAGCCCCAGCATTTT. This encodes CASSSGQGAREPQHF.

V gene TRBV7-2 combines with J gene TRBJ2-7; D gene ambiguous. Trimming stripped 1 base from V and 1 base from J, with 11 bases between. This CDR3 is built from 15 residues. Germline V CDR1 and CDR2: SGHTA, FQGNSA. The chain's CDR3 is CASSLEWASSYEQYF. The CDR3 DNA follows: TGTGCCAGCAGCTTAGAGTGGGCTAGTTCCTACGAGCAGTACTTC.

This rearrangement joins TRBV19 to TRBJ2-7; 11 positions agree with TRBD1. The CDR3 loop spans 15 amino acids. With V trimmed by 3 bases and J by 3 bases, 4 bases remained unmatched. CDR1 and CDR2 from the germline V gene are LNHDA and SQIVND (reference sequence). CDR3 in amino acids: CASSIRDRGGYEQYF. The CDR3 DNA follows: TGTGCCAGTAGTATCCGGGACAGGGGGGGCTACGAGCAGTACTTC.

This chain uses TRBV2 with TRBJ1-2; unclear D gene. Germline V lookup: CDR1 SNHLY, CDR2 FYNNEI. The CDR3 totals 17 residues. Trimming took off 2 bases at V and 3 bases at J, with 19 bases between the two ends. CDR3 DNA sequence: TGTGCCAGCAGTGAATTTTACGGACTTGGAAATCACTATGGCTACACCTTC. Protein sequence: CASSEFYGLGNHYGYTF. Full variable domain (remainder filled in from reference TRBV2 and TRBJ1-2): EPEVTQTPSHQVTQMGQEVILRCVPISNHLYFYWYRQILGQKVEFLVSFYNNEISEKSEIFDDQFSVERPDGSNFTLKIRSTKLEDSAMYFCASSEFYGLGNHYGYTFGSGTRLTVV.

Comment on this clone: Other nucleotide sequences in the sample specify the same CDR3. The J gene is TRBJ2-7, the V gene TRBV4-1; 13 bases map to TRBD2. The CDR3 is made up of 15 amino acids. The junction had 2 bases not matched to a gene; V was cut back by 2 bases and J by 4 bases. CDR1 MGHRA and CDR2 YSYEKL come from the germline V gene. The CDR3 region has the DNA TGCGCCAGCAGCCAACCGGGACTAGCGGGGTACGAGCAGTACTTC. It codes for CASSQPGLAGYEQYF.

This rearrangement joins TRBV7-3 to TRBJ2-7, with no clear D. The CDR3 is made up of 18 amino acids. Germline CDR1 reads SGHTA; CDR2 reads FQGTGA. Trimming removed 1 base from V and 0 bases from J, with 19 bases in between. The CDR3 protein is CASSLMERGADYSYEQYF. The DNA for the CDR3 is TGTGCCAGCAGCTTAATGGAGCGAGGTGCGGATTACTCCTACGAGCAGTACTTC.

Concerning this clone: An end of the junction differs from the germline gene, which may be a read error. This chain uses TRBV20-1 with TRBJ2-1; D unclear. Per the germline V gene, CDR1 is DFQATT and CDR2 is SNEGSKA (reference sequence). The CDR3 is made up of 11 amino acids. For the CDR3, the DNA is TGCAGTGCTAGAGATCCCCCCGTACTTCTCTTC. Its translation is CSARDPPVLLF.

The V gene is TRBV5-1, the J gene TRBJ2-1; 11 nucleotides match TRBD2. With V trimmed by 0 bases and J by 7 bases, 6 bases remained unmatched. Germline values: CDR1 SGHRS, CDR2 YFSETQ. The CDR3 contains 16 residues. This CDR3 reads CASSLGLAGYGNEQFF. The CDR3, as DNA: TGCGCCAGCAGCTTGGGACTAGCGGGATATGGAAATGAGCAGTTCTTC.

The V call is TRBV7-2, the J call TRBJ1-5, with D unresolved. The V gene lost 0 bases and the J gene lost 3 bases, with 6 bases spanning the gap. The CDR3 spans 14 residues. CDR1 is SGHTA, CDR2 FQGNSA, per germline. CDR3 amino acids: CASSLAGYNQPQHF. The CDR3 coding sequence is TGTGCCAGCAGCTTAGCAGGGTACAATCAGCCCCAGCATTTT. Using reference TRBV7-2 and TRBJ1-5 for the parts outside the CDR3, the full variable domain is GAGVSQSPSNKVTEKGKDVELRCDPISGHTALYWYRQSLGQGLEFLIYFQGNSAPDKSGLPSDRFSAERTGGSVSTLTIQRTQQEDSAVYLCASSLAGYNQPQHFGDGTRLSIL.

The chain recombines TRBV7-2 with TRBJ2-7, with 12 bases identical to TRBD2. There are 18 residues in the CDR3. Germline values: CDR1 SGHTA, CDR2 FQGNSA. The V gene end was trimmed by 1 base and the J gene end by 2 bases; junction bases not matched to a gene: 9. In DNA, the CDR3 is TGTGCCAGCAGCTTAGGTTCCGGACTAGCGGGAAACACCTACGAGCAGTACTTC. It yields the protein CASSLGSGLAGNTYEQYF.